The 19 T cell receptor beta chains presented below share a single source sample, sequenced in a study of a mutant IDH1 vaccine in newly diagnosed glioma. No antigens are known for them. Time point here: week 35, safety follow-up. The study gave 300 ug of mutant IDH1 20-mer peptide per vaccine dose, with topical imiquimod. Profiled with immunoSEQ multiplex PCR; TCRdb holds only in-frame clones, not every one. The table has around 53,000 clones, 79% seen once. Sample: PBMCs, taken from a glioma patient whose treatment included an IDH1 peptide vaccine. The receptors originated from a man aged 40-55 years with glioma.

V and J are TRBV18 and TRBJ1-1; TRBD1 matches 7 bases. V lost 5 bases, J lost 1 base, and 1 base stayed unmatched. Per germline, CDR1 KGHSH and CDR2 LQKENI. CDR3 length: 13 residues. The CDR3 nucleotides read TGTGCCAGCTCAGGGACAGCGAACACTGAAGCTTTCTTT. Its protein is CASSGTANTEAFF.

The CDR3 is CASSYRRRQGDEQFF. The CDR3 DNA reads as TGCGCCAGCAGCTACCGAAGAAGACAGGGGGATGAGCAGTTCTTC. The chain recombines TRBV5-1 with TRBJ2-1, with TRBD1 matching 9 bases. This CDR3 contains 15 residues. Germline trimming cut 3 bases from V and 8 bases from J; bases unmatched to any gene: 9. CDR1 and CDR2 from the germline V gene are SGHRS and YFSETQ.

This clone came up a few times. The chain is built from TRBV18 and TRBJ2-5, with 8 bases that match TRBD1. With 2 bases clipped from V and 10 bases from J, the junction kept 6 bases outside the gene matches. The CDR3 totals 13 residues. The germline V gene has CDR1 KGHSH and CDR2 LQKENI. The CDR3 coding sequence is TGTGCCAGCTCACCAAGTCAGGGACAGGACCAGTACTTC. It translates to CASSPSQGQDQYF.

The chain combines TRBV5-1 with TRBJ2-5; 12 bases are a match to TRBD2. This CDR3 has 16 residues. The V gene end was trimmed by 4 bases and the J gene end by 1 base; junction bases not matched to a gene: 5. The germline V gene has CDR1 SGHRS and CDR2 YFSETQ. This chain's CDR3 is CASSTGLAGTQETQYF. In DNA, the CDR3 is TGCGCCAGCAGCACCGGACTAGCGGGGACCCAAGAGACCCAGTACTTC.

This clone showed up just a few times. This chain uses TRBV6-1 with TRBJ2-1; D remains unclear. The CDR3 runs to 13 residues. The germline V gene encodes CDR1 MNHNS and CDR2 SASEGT. V was pared by 4 bases and J by 8 bases, with 12 bases between. CDR3 in amino acids: CASSVGPQDEQFF. The CDR3 DNA reads as TGTGCCAGCAGTGTAGGCCCGCAGGATGAGCAGTTCTTC.

The chain carries TRBV5-1 and TRBJ1-1; unclear D gene. With 4 bases removed from V and 3 bases from J, the gap between germline ends came to 13 bases. Germline V gives CDR1 SGHRS, CDR2 YFSETQ. This CDR3 region has 14 residues. The CDR3 DNA sequence: TGCGCCAGCAGCCAATCGTATGAGGACACTGAAGCTTTCTTT. This sequence encodes CASSQSYEDTEAFF.

This clone was picked up a small number of times. The V and J genes are TRBV7-6 and TRBJ1-2, with unresolved D. Germline V gene data show CDR1 as SGHVS and CDR2 as FNYEAQ. V shed 6 bases and J shed 6 bases, with 20 bases lying between them. CDR3 size: 15 residues. CDR3 in DNA: TGTGCCAGCAGGTTCAAGGCGAGGGAACGAGATGGCTACACCTTC. This gives the protein CASRFKARERDGYTF.

The rearrangement links TRBV6-5 to TRBJ1-1; D gene uncertain. Germline V gives CDR1 MNHEY, CDR2 SVGAGI. The CDR3 has 15 residues. The V and J ends lost 2 bases and 0 bases respectively, with 10 bases between them. The CDR3 is CASSYGPSLNTEAFF. In nucleotides, the CDR3 is TGTGCCAGCAGTTACGGACCTAGTTTGAACACTGAAGCTTTCTTT.

This clone occurred a few times. The rearrangement joins TRBV7-9 to TRBJ2-7, with 9 bases lining up with TRBD1. CDR1 SEHNR and CDR2 FQNEAQ come from the germline V gene (reference sequence). J gave up 5 bases and V 5 bases, and 7 bases lay outside the gene matches. The CDR3 loop spans 14 amino acids. The CDR3 DNA follows: TGTGCCAGCAGCCCGACGGGACAGGGACACGAGCAGTACTTC. It translates to CASSPTGQGHEQYF.

This chain uses TRBV4-2 with TRBJ2-7; TRBD1 or TRBD2 may be the D gene (6 bases each). Trimming took 7 bases from V and 4 from J, leaving 14 bases between them. The CDR3 runs to 13 residues. In germline, CDR1 is LGHNA, CDR2 YNFKEQ. CDR3 region: CASTGAPPYEQYF. DNA for the CDR3: TGTGCCAGCACGGGGGCGCCTCCTTACGAGCAGTACTTC.

This sequence joins TRBV15 and TRBJ2-7; D is undetermined. This CDR3 is 11 amino acids long. Germline V gives CDR1 LNHNV, CDR2 YYDKDF (reference sequence). The V gene lost 1 base and the J gene lost 4 bases, with 2 bases spanning the gap. For the CDR3, the DNA is TGTGCCACCAGCAGAGGATACGAGCAGTACTTC. Its protein product is CATSRGYEQYF.

V gene TRBV29-1 combines with J gene TRBJ2-3, with D possibly matching TRBD2 (5 bases). This CDR3 contains 14 residues. The ends were cut back, 3 bases at V and 2 bases at J, with 12 bases in the middle. Germline CDR1 SQVTM, CDR2 ANQGSEA. The CDR3 sequence: CSVDRDLLTDTQYF. The CDR3 coding sequence is TGCAGCGTTGACCGGGATCTACTCACAGATACGCAGTATTTT.

V usage is TRBV7-9 and J usage is TRBJ1-2; 7 nucleotides match TRBD1. In germline, CDR1 is SEHNR, CDR2 FQNEAQ (reference sequence). With V trimmed by 1 base and J by 6 bases, 5 bases remained unmatched. CDR3 length equals 14 residues. The CDR3 nucleotides are TGTGCCAGCAGCTTAGGGGACAGTGCCCATGGCTACACCTTC. Residues: CASSLGDSAHGYTF.

V is TRBV2 and J is TRBJ1-3; D uncertain. V was clipped by 6 bases and J by 0 bases, with 12 bases between them. Germline assignment: CDR1 SNHLY and CDR2 FYNNEI. This CDR3 contains 15 residues. This CDR3 reads CASRVSVVSGNTIYF. CDR3 coding DNA: TGTGCCAGCAGGGTGTCAGTAGTCTCTGGAAACACCATATATTTT.

V and J are TRBV2 and TRBJ1-6; D remains unclear. Trimming cost V 1 base and J 15 bases, with 25 bases left between them. Germline CDR1 and CDR2: SNHLY and FYNNEI. The CDR3 runs 17 residues. The CDR3 sequence: CASSEGTRRRRSRDLHF. The CDR3, as DNA: TGTGCCAGCAGTGAAGGAACAAGGCGCAGGAGATCGCGAGACCTCCACTTT. Filled out from reference TRBV2 and TRBJ1-6, the complete variable domain reads EPEVTQTPSHQVTQMGQEVILRCVPISNHLYFYWYRQILGQKVEFLVSFYNNEISEKSEIFDDQFSVERPDGSNFTLKIRSTKLEDSAMYFCASSEGTRRRRSRDLHFGNGTRLTVT.

This chain links TRBV27 with TRBJ1-5; the match to TRBD1 covers 8 bases. The germline V gene has CDR1 MNHEY and CDR2 SMNVEV (reference sequence). The junction had 6 bases not matched to a gene; V was cut back by 5 bases and J by 6 bases. The CDR3 extends over 14 amino acids. The CDR3 DNA sequence: TGTGCCAGCAGTCCAGGGGGCGCGCCTCAGCCCCAGCATTTT. Encoded protein: CASSPGGAPQPQHF.

J is TRBJ2-2 and V is TRBV10-2, with 15 bases identical to TRBD2. This CDR3 comprises 15 residues. The V segment lost 8 bases and the J segment 4 bases; nucleotides outside the gene matches: 2. The germline gives CDR1 WSHSY, CDR2 SAAADI. The CDR3 coding sequence is TGCGCCAGCCGGACTAGCGGGGGGGGCACCGGGGAGCTGTTTTTT. It yields the protein CASRTSGGGTGELFF.

This chain joins TRBV7-9 and TRBJ1-2; a possible D gene is TRBD1 (6 bases). Germline values: CDR1 SEHNR, CDR2 FQNEAQ (reference sequence). V was clipped by 5 bases and J by 5 bases, with 15 bases between them. The CDR3 extends over 14 amino acids. CDR3 sequence (DNA): TGTGCCAGCAGCCGCAACAGGGTGGGTTATGGCTACACCTTC. Translated: CASSRNRVGYGYTF.

The chain combines TRBV4-2 with TRBJ1-1; tentative D call: TRBD1 (6 bases). The ends were cut back, 3 bases at V and 1 base at J, with 9 bases in the middle. The CDR3 runs 14 residues. The V gene's germline CDR1 is LGHNA and CDR2 YNFKEQ. CDR3 residues: CASSQAGANTEAFF. The CDR3 DNA reads TGTGCCAGCAGCCAGGCAGGGGCGAACACTGAAGCTTTCTTT.